This TCR beta chain was identified in a study of blood T cells in healthy people across ages. For the second PCR, which ran for 7 to 11 cycles, a sample-barcoded 5' primer and a J-beta primer mix were used. Each CDR3 protein gets one entry after TCRdb re-called the 5' RACE reads with MiXCR. The table has 1,300,000 or so distinct CDR3 sequences, roughly 60% seen once; the top ten hold over 5%. The CDR3 contains 15 residues. Material: blood. The chain joins TRBV12-3 or TRBV12-4 to TRBJ2-5; D is uncertain. The J call is in doubt because the DNA end fits TRBJ2-7 better. This clonotype was obtained from a man aged 18 to 29 in good health. The CDR3: CASSFSFDTAHEQYF. DNA of the CDR3: TGTGCCAGCAGTTTCTCCTTTGACACGGCTCACGAGCAGTACTTC.